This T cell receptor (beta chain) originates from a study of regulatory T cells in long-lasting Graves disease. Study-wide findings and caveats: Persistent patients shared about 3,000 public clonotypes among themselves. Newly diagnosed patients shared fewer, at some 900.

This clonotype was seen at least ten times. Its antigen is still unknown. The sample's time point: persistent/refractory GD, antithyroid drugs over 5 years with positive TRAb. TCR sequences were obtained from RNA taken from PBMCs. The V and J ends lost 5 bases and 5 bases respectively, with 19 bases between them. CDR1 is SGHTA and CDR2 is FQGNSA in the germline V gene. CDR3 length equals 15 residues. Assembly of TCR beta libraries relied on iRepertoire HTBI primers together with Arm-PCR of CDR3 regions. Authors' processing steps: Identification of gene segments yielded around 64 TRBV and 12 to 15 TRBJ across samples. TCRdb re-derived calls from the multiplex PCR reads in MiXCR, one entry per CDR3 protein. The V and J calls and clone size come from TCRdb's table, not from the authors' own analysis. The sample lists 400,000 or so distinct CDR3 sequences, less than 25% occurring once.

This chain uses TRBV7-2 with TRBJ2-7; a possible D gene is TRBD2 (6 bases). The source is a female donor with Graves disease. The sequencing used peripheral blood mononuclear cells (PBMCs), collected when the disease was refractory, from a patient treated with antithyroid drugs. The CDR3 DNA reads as TGTGCCAGCAGCCCCCAATTGTTTGCGGGAAACGAGCAGTACTTC. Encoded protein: CASSPQLFAGNEQYF.